Below are 18 T cell receptor beta chains sequenced from a single sample in a study of T cell clones after liver transplantation. The assay was immunoSEQ multiplex PCR, and TCRdb's table has in-frame clones only and misses some. Here the sample spans fewer than 45,000 clones, 70% to 90% being singletons. The sample consisted of CD4+ T cells from blood, taken 24 months after liver transplant. Source of these receptors: a human patient who received a liver transplant. Some T cells may be graft donor cells.

The rearrangement links TRBV4-3 to TRBJ1-4; D is uncertain. Germline-derived CDR1 and CDR2 are LGHNA and YSLEER. Trimming removed 8 bases at V and 5 bases at J, with 9 bases between. The CDR3 runs 12 residues. CDR3 protein: CASGRQNEKLFF. In nucleotides, the CDR3 is TGCGCCAGCGGTCGGCAAAATGAAAAACTGTTTTTT.

The chain's CDR3 is CASLVRTSSYTF. The CDR3 DNA is TGTGCCAGCCTGGTCAGGACTTCGAGCTACACCTTC. V usage is TRBV6-1 and J usage is TRBJ1-2; no reliable D call. V lost 8 bases, J lost 9 bases, and 16 bases lay in between. Per germline, CDR1 MNHNS and CDR2 SASEGT. The CDR3 runs to 12 residues.

The chain is built from TRBV5-1 and TRBJ2-1, with D possibly TRBD2 on 5 matching bases. The CDR3 contains 14 residues. Germline CDR1 and CDR2: SGHRS and YFSETQ. The V gene lost 4 bases and the J gene lost 3 bases, with 11 bases spanning the gap. The CDR3 reads CASSGHGVYNEQFF. As DNA, the CDR3 is TGCGCCAGCAGCGGGCACGGGGTCTACAATGAGCAGTTCTTC.

The chain couples TRBV28 to TRBJ2-1, with D unclear. The V end lost 8 bases, the J end lost 5 bases, and 19 bases lay between the germline ends. The length of the CDR3 is 15 residues. Germline V gene sequence: CDR1 MDHEN, CDR2 SYDVKM. DNA of the CDR3: TGTGCCAGCCAGAGTTTCGACACGCTAAACAATGAGCAGTTCTTC. Translating gives CASQSFDTLNNEQFF.

J is TRBJ2-3 and V is TRBV5-1; D might be TRBD1 (5 bases). V was cut by 0 bases and J by 7 bases, with 15 bases left in between. The V gene's germline CDR1 is SGHRS and CDR2 YFSETQ. CDR3 length: 15 amino acids. The CDR3 loop is CASSLVGREGNTQYF. The DNA of the CDR3 is TGCGCCAGCAGCTTGGTAGGCAGGGAAGGTAATACGCAGTATTTT.

The chain has TRBV6-1 and TRBJ1-5, with D possibly matching TRBD1 (6 bases). The CDR3 has 15 amino acids. Germline-derived CDR1 and CDR2 are MNHNS and SASEGT. The V end lost 7 bases, the J end lost 7 bases, and 20 bases lay between the germline ends. The CDR3 DNA sequence: TGTGCCAGCACTGAGGGATGGGGGGCCGAGCAGCCCCAGCATTTT. This codes for CASTEGWGAEQPQHF.

The chain employs TRBV10-3 and TRBJ1-1; maybe TRBD1 (6 bases). The germline CDR1 and CDR2 sequences are ENHRY and SYGVKD. Trimming removed 3 bases at V and 1 base at J, with 12 bases between. The CDR3 has 15 amino acids. The CDR3 sequence: CAISDSGTPNTEAFF. CDR3 nucleotides: TGTGCCATCAGTGACTCCGGGACACCGAACACTGAAGCTTTCTTT.

The V call is TRBV5-6, the J call TRBJ1-2, with 9 nucleotides matching TRBD1. The ends lost 2 bases at V and 8 bases at J; junction bases unmatched: 7. Per the germline V gene, CDR1 is SGHDT and CDR2 is YYEEEE. This CDR3 contains 14 residues. The CDR3 nucleotides are TGTGCCAGCAGCTTAACCGGGACAGGGAGAGGCTACACCTTC. Translating gives CASSLTGTGRGYTF. The full variable domain, its missing parts supplied by reference TRBV5-6 and TRBJ1-2, is DAGVTQSPTHLIKTRGQQVTLRCSPKSGHDTVSWYQQALGQGPQFIFQYYEEEERQRGNFPDRFSGHQFPNYSSELNVNALLLGDSALYLCASSLTGTGRGYTFGSGTRLTVV.

The chain couples TRBV18 to TRBJ1-5; D not certain. Germline V lookup: CDR1 KGHSH, CDR2 LQKENI. Trimming left V 6 bases short and J 0 bases short, with 12 bases between. The CDR3 runs 15 residues. CDR3 in DNA: TGTGCCAGCTCCCCGGGAGGGAGTAGCAATCAGCCCCAGCATTTT. Translated: CASSPGGSSNQPQHF.

This chain joins TRBV7-3 and TRBJ2-2; a possible D gene is TRBD1 (6 bases). CDR3 length: 15 amino acids. The ends were cut back, 4 bases at V and 3 bases at J, with 12 bases in the middle. In germline, CDR1 is SGHTA, CDR2 FQGTGA. CDR3 bases: TGTGCCAGCAGCTCACAGGGAAGGGACACCGGGGAGCTGTTTTTT. Translation: CASSSQGRDTGELFF.

This chain uses TRBV10-3 with TRBJ2-1; D is unclear. Germline V gene data show CDR1 as ENHRY and CDR2 as SYGVKD. The germline V and J ends were trimmed by 3 bases and 7 bases, with 16 bases remaining between them. This CDR3 is built from 15 residues. The CDR3 region has the DNA TGTGCCATCAGTGACTTAAGGGCTGGTGAAAATGAGCAGTTCTTC. This sequence encodes CAISDLRAGENEQFF.

This clone was counted only a few times. This chain connects TRBV9 to TRBJ1-3; the D is unclear. This CDR3 is 15 amino acids long. The germline gives CDR1 SGDLS, CDR2 YYNGEE. Trimming left V 3 bases short and J 0 bases short, with 10 bases between. The CDR3 spells CASSAVSRSGNTIYF. CDR3 coding DNA: TGTGCCAGCAGCGCCGTCAGTCGCTCTGGAAACACCATATATTTT.

The CDR3 DNA sequence: TGTGCCAGCAGCTTACAGGGGGTTCAATACAATGAGCAGTTCTTC. It encodes CASSLQGVQYNEQFF. The V call is TRBV5-4, the J call TRBJ2-1, with 8 bases identical to TRBD1. The CDR3 sequence is 15 residues long. The germline V gene has CDR1 SGHNT and CDR2 YYREEE (reference sequence). The J segment lost 4 bases and the V segment lost 2 bases, leaving 5 bases of the junction unmatched. Variable domain in full (rest from reference TRBV5-4 and TRBJ2-1): ETGVTQSPTHLIKTRGQQVTLRCSSQSGHNTVSWYQQALGQGPQFIFQYYREEENGRGNFPPRFSGLQFPNYSSELNVNALELDDSALYLCASSLQGVQYNEQFFGPGTRLTVL.

The genes are TRBV4-1 and TRBJ2-7; D is ambiguous. The CDR3 has 17 amino acids. Germline V gene lookup returns CDR1 MGHRA and CDR2 YSYEKL. V was cut by 0 bases and J by 1 base, with 16 bases left in between. This CDR3 reads CASSQEPPGPLSYEQYF. The CDR3 DNA reads as TGCGCCAGCAGCCAAGAGCCCCCCGGCCCCCTTTCCTACGAGCAGTACTTC.

The chain recombines TRBV27 with TRBJ2-7; 7 bases align to TRBD2. This CDR3 has 15 amino acids. In germline, CDR1 is MNHEY, CDR2 SMNVEV (reference sequence). V dropped 2 bases and J dropped 3; count of bases not matched to a gene: 7. The CDR3 DNA sequence: TGTGCCAGCAGTTTAAGCGGGGTCGATTTCTACGAGCAGTACTTC. Its protein is CASSLSGVDFYEQYF.

This chain connects TRBV6-1 to TRBJ2-3; D unclear. Germline values: CDR1 MNHNS, CDR2 SASEGT. Trimming shortened V by 0 bases and J by 3 bases, and 7 bases separated the two germline ends. This CDR3 is built from 14 residues. The DNA for the CDR3 is TGTGCCAGCAGTGAAGCGCACCGTACAGATACGCAGTATTTT. This gives the protein CASSEAHRTDTQYF.

This clone was picked up one time. The chain recombines TRBV27 with TRBJ2-2; 7 bases map to TRBD1. The CDR3 is 17 residues long. The trim removed 5 bases at V and 5 bases at J, leaving 14 bases unmatched. Germline assignment: CDR1 MNHEY and CDR2 SMNVEV (reference sequence). The CDR3 bases are TGTGCCAGCAGTCAAGGGCATCCGGGACAGTCGACCGGGGAGCTGTTTTTT. Translated, it gives CASSQGHPGQSTGELFF.

The chain is built from TRBV28 and TRBJ1-2; the D gene is possibly TRBD1 (5 bases). The V and J ends lost 4 bases and 2 bases respectively, with 14 bases between them. This CDR3 has 15 residues. Germline V lookup: CDR1 MDHEN, CDR2 SYDVKM. The CDR3 protein is CASSSAGRENYGYTF. The DNA of the CDR3 is TGTGCCAGCAGTTCTGCAGGGAGGGAAAACTATGGCTACACCTTC.